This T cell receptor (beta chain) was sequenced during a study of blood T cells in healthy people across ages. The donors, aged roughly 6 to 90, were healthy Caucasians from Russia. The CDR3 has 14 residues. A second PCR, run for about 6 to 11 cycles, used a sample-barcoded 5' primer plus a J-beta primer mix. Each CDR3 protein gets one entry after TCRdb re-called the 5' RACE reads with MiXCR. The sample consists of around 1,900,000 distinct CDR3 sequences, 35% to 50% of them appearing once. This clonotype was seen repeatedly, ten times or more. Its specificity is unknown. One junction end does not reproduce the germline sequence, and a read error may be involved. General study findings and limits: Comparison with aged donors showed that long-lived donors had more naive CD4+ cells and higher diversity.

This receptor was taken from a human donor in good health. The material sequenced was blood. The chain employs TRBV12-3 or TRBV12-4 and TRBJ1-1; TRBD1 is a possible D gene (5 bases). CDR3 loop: CASSLGQGRTEAFF. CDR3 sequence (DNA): TGCGCCAGCAGCTTGGGGCAGGGTAGGACTGAAGCTTTCTTT.